The rows below give T cell receptor beta chains drawn from one sample of a study of cytomegalovirus exposure and HLA in healthy donors. Profiled with immunoSEQ multiplex PCR; TCRdb holds only in-frame clones, not every one. The sample includes over 110,000 clones, about four fifths of them seen just once. Sequencing was performed on PBMCs. The receptors shown here come from a young woman in good health and CMV-seronegative. The CDR3 runs from the conserved cysteine through the conserved F or W. Fields, in order: clone size, J gene, D gene, V gene, CDR3 protein, CDR3 DNA. The D gene is left open where the match is weak. A row's size may be missing; if present it is once, few, many or a size class.

clone size: NA; J gene: TRBJ1-2; D gene: NA; V gene: TRBV7-3; CDR3 protein: CASSLIPGYGYTF; CDR3 DNA: TGTGCCAGCAGCTTAATTCCCGGCTATGGCTACACCTTC
clone size: NA; J gene: TRBJ1-5; D gene: NA; V gene: TRBV21-1; CDR3 protein: CASRRIRTGPQPQHF; CDR3 DNA: TGTGCCAGTCGACGGATAAGGACAGGGCCTCAGCCCCAGCATTTT
clone size: few; J gene: TRBJ2-7; D gene: NA; V gene: TRBV2; CDR3 protein: CASTQGYEQYF; CDR3 DNA: TGTGCCAGCACCCAGGGATACGAGCAGTACTTC
clone size: NA; J gene: TRBJ1-2; D gene: NA; V gene: TRBV5-6; CDR3 protein: CASSKDINYGYTF; CDR3 DNA: TGTGCCAGCAGCAAGGACATTAACTATGGCTACACCTTC
clone size: NA; J gene: TRBJ1-1; D gene: NA; V gene: TRBV18; CDR3 protein: CASSPDLGRTEAFF; CDR3 DNA: TGTGCCAGCTCACCGGATCTTGGGCGCACTGAAGCTTTCTTT
clone size: NA; J gene: TRBJ2-1; D gene: TRBD2; V gene: TRBV7-3; CDR3 protein: CASSSRPSGGEWNEQFF; CDR3 DNA: TGTGCCAGCAGCTCCAGGCCCAGCGGGGGGGAATGGAATGAGCAGTTCTTC
clone size: NA; J gene: TRBJ2-7; D gene: TRBD1; V gene: TRBV5-1; CDR3 protein: CASSDGQGKFMSYEQYF; CDR3 DNA: TGCGCCAGCAGCGACGGACAGGGCAAGTTCATGTCCTACGAGCAGTACTTC
clone size: NA; J gene: TRBJ2-7; D gene: NA; V gene: TRBV28; CDR3 protein: CASSPPLGGSYEQYF; CDR3 DNA: TGTGCCAGCAGTCCCCCCCTCGGGGGTTCCTACGAGCAGTACTTC
clone size: NA; J gene: TRBJ2-3; D gene: TRBD2; V gene: TRBV27; CDR3 protein: CASSSLAGGEQNTQYF; CDR3 DNA: TGTGCCAGCAGTTCCTTAGCGGGGGGGGAGCAAAATACGCAGTATTTT
clone size: few; J gene: TRBJ2-7; D gene: TRBD1; V gene: TRBV29-1; CDR3 protein: CSVSGTASYEQYF; CDR3 DNA: TGCAGCGTTTCCGGGACAGCTTCCTACGAGCAGTACTTC
clone size: NA; J gene: TRBJ2-5; D gene: NA; V gene: TRBV2; CDR3 protein: CASSIGGKTQYF; CDR3 DNA: TGTGCCAGCAGTATTGGAGGGAAGACCCAGTACTTC
clone size: NA; J gene: TRBJ1-2; D gene: TRBD1; V gene: TRBV7-2; CDR3 protein: CASSFGGQGASRGYTF; CDR3 DNA: TGTGCCAGCAGCTTCGGAGGACAGGGGGCTTCGAGAGGCTACACCTTC
clone size: NA; J gene: TRBJ1-5; D gene: TRBD1; V gene: TRBV18; CDR3 protein: CASSPRQGDQPQHF; CDR3 DNA: TGTGCCAGCTCACCCCGACAGGGGGATCAGCCCCAGCATTTT
clone size: NA; J gene: TRBJ2-5; D gene: TRBD2; V gene: TRBV25-1; CDR3 protein: CASCPGGYQETQYF; CDR3 DNA: TGTGCCAGCTGCCCGGGAGGGTACCAAGAGACCCAGTACTTC
clone size: NA; J gene: TRBJ2-1; D gene: NA; V gene: TRBV5-5; CDR3 protein: CASSLAASSYNEQFF; CDR3 DNA: TGTGCCAGCAGCTTGGCCGCGAGCTCCTACAATGAGCAGTTCTTC
clone size: once; J gene: TRBJ1-1; D gene: NA; V gene: TRBV25-1; CDR3 protein: CASSDRRGSEAFF; CDR3 DNA: TGTGCCAGCAGTGACAGACGGGGGAGTGAAGCTTTCTTT
clone size: NA; J gene: TRBJ1-1; D gene: NA; V gene: TRBV19; CDR3 protein: CAVRRSAEAFF; CDR3 DNA: TGTGCGGTCCGACGGAGTGCTGAAGCTTTCTTT
clone size: NA; J gene: TRBJ2-1; D gene: NA; V gene: TRBV6-4; CDR3 protein: CASSPLGGLYNEQFF; CDR3 DNA: TGTGCCAGCAGCCCCTTGGGGGGGCTGTACAATGAGCAGTTCTTC
clone size: NA; J gene: TRBJ1-4; D gene: TRBD1; V gene: TRBV5-4; CDR3 protein: CASSPKGTGVEKLFF; CDR3 DNA: TGTGCCAGCAGCCCGAAGGGGACAGGGGTTGAAAAACTGTTTTTT
clone size: NA; J gene: TRBJ1-2; D gene: TRBD1; V gene: TRBV7-9; CDR3 protein: CASSLKQGEAYGYTF; CDR3 DNA: TGTGCCAGCAGCTTAAAACAGGGGGAGGCCTATGGCTACACCTTC
clone size: NA; J gene: TRBJ1-1; D gene: NA; V gene: TRBV6-5; CDR3 protein: CASSPTGGRTEAFF; CDR3 DNA: TGTGCCAGCAGTCCTACCGGGGGGCGGACTGAAGCTTTCTTT
clone size: NA; J gene: TRBJ1-4; D gene: NA; V gene: TRBV25-1; CDR3 protein: CASSLGGKFATNEKLFF; CDR3 DNA: TGTGCCAGCAGCCTGGGGGGGAAATTTGCAACTAATGAAAAACTGTTTTTT
clone size: once; J gene: TRBJ2-5; D gene: NA; V gene: TRBV7-8; CDR3 protein: CASSPRSWRETQYF; CDR3 DNA: TGTGCCAGCAGCCCCCGGTCCTGGCGGGAGACCCAGTACTTC
clone size: NA; J gene: TRBJ1-5; D gene: NA; V gene: TRBV28; CDR3 protein: CASSPNTQGSGRQPQHF; CDR3 DNA: TGTGCCAGCAGTCCTAATACGCAGGGTAGCGGAAGGCAGCCCCAGCATTTT
clone size: few; J gene: TRBJ2-7; D gene: TRBD2; V gene: TRBV18; CDR3 protein: CASSPSAGGPSEQYF; CDR3 DNA: TGTGCCAGCTCACCTTCAGCGGGGGGGCCTTCCGAGCAGTACTTC
clone size: NA; J gene: TRBJ1-1; D gene: TRBD1; V gene: TRBV5-8; CDR3 protein: CASSLLGTGGNTEAFF; CDR3 DNA: TGTGCCAGCAGCTTGCTCGGGACAGGAGGTAACACTGAAGCTTTCTTT
clone size: NA; J gene: TRBJ2-2; D gene: NA; V gene: TRBV19; CDR3 protein: CASSQDRNTGELFF; CDR3 DNA: TGTGCCAGTAGCCAGGACAGGAACACCGGGGAGCTGTTTTTT
clone size: NA; J gene: TRBJ2-2; D gene: NA; V gene: TRBV19; CDR3 protein: CASSPFSGSGELFF; CDR3 DNA: TGTGCCAGTAGTCCATTCTCGGGGTCCGGGGAGCTGTTTTTT
clone size: NA; J gene: TRBJ1-6; D gene: TRBD1; V gene: TRBV2; CDR3 protein: CASRSPGQGYSPLHF; CDR3 DNA: TGTGCCAGCAGATCCCCGGGACAGGGATATTCACCCCTCCACTTT
clone size: NA; J gene: TRBJ2-3; D gene: TRBD2; V gene: TRBV7-6; CDR3 protein: CASTRRLAGGPRTDTQYF; CDR3 DNA: TGTGCCAGCACCCGGCGGCTAGCGGGGGGGCCGAGGACAGATACGCAGTATTTT
clone size: NA; J gene: TRBJ2-5; D gene: NA; V gene: TRBV29-1; CDR3 protein: CSFSGYQETQYF; CDR3 DNA: TGCAGCTTTAGCGGTTACCAAGAGACCCAGTACTTC
clone size: NA; J gene: TRBJ2-3; D gene: NA; V gene: TRBV15; CDR3 protein: CATRGAPTDTQYF; CDR3 DNA: TGTGCCACCAGGGGGGCGCCAACAGATACGCAGTATTTT
clone size: NA; J gene: TRBJ2-5; D gene: NA; V gene: TRBV4-2; CDR3 protein: CASSQGGTGSSETQYF; CDR3 DNA: TGTGCCAGCAGCCAAGGGGGAACAGGGTCCTCGGAGACCCAGTACTTC
clone size: NA; J gene: TRBJ2-7; D gene: TRBD1; V gene: TRBV29-1; CDR3 protein: CSVVGQGIYEQYF; CDR3 DNA: TGCAGCGTTGTGGGACAGGGAATCTACGAGCAGTACTTC
clone size: NA; J gene: TRBJ1-2; D gene: TRBD1; V gene: TRBV5-4; CDR3 protein: CASSLTGGRGYTF; CDR3 DNA: TGTGCCAGCAGCTTGACAGGGGGCAGGGGCTACACCTTC
clone size: NA; J gene: TRBJ2-7; D gene: TRBD1; V gene: TRBV28; CDR3 protein: CASSSTGQGGSYEQYF; CDR3 DNA: TGTGCCAGCAGTTCCACGGGACAGGGAGGCTCCTACGAGCAGTACTTC
clone size: NA; J gene: TRBJ2-7; D gene: TRBD2; V gene: TRBV19; CDR3 protein: CASSVKHQSWTSVAYEQYF; CDR3 DNA: TGTGCCAGTAGTGTAAAGCACCAATCTTGGACTAGCGTAGCCTACGAGCAGTACTTC
clone size: NA; J gene: TRBJ1-4; D gene: NA; V gene: TRBV19; CDR3 protein: CASKQGRGNEKLFF; CDR3 DNA: TGTGCCAGTAAACAGGGCAGAGGAAATGAAAAACTGTTTTTT
clone size: NA; J gene: TRBJ1-3; D gene: NA; V gene: TRBV28; CDR3 protein: CASSEVQSGNTIYF; CDR3 DNA: TGTGCCAGCAGTGAAGTCCAAAGCGGAAACACCATATATTTT
clone size: NA; J gene: TRBJ2-5; D gene: TRBD2; V gene: TRBV13; CDR3 protein: CASSLLAGGETQYF; CDR3 DNA: TGTGCCAGCAGCTTACTAGCGGGGGGAGAGACCCAGTACTTC
clone size: NA; J gene: TRBJ2-1; D gene: TRBD2; V gene: TRBV27; CDR3 protein: CASSLLPSGGAGNEQFF; CDR3 DNA: TGTGCCAGCAGTTTACTTCCCAGCGGGGGCGCGGGGAATGAGCAGTTCTTC
clone size: NA; J gene: TRBJ1-4; D gene: TRBD1; V gene: TRBV7-2; CDR3 protein: CASSLRPGGSEKLFF; CDR3 DNA: TGTGCCAGCAGCTTAAGGCCAGGGGGAAGTGAAAAACTGTTTTTT
clone size: NA; J gene: TRBJ1-6; D gene: NA; V gene: TRBV6-5; CDR3 protein: CASSYSMDSRKSPLHF; CDR3 DNA: TGTGCCAGCAGTTACTCGATGGACAGTCGGAAGTCACCCCTCCACTTT
clone size: NA; J gene: TRBJ1-2; D gene: TRBD1; V gene: TRBV5-1; CDR3 protein: CASSLTGAGYGYTF; CDR3 DNA: TGCGCCAGCAGCTTGACAGGGGCGGGATATGGCTACACCTTC
clone size: NA; J gene: TRBJ2-1; D gene: TRBD2; V gene: TRBV11-2; CDR3 protein: CASSRTSGGYNEQFF; CDR3 DNA: TGTGCCAGCAGCCGGACTAGCGGGGGATACAATGAGCAGTTCTTC
clone size: once; J gene: TRBJ2-1; D gene: NA; V gene: TRBV27; CDR3 protein: CASRGVYQFF; CDR3 DNA: TGTGCCAGTCGGGGTGTTTATCAGTTCTTC
clone size: few; J gene: TRBJ1-2; D gene: NA; V gene: TRBV4-1; CDR3 protein: CASSQDLAGSYGYTF; CDR3 DNA: TGCGCCAGCAGCCAAGATCTCGCAGGGTCCTATGGCTACACCTTC
clone size: many; J gene: TRBJ1-4; D gene: TRBD1; V gene: TRBV4-1; CDR3 protein: CASSRGPMDRGLEKLFF; CDR3 DNA: TGCGCCAGCAGCCGGGGGCCAATGGACAGGGGACTTGAAAAACTGTTTTTT
clone size: NA; J gene: TRBJ1-2; D gene: TRBD1; V gene: TRBV2; CDR3 protein: CASIDLQGAWGYTF; CDR3 DNA: TGTGCCAGCATCGACCTACAGGGGGCTTGGGGCTACACCTTC
clone size: NA; J gene: TRBJ2-7; D gene: NA; V gene: TRBV18; CDR3 protein: CASLMGSGPYEQYF; CDR3 DNA: TGTGCCAGCCTGATGGGGAGCGGACCCTACGAGCAGTACTTC
clone size: NA; J gene: TRBJ1-1; D gene: NA; V gene: TRBV2; CDR3 protein: CASSEAGLKWGEAFF; CDR3 DNA: TGTGCCAGCAGTGAAGCGGGACTTAAATGGGGTGAAGCTTTCTTT
clone size: NA; J gene: TRBJ1-2; D gene: TRBD1; V gene: TRBV5-4; CDR3 protein: CASSPGTAEYGYTF; CDR3 DNA: TGTGCCAGCAGCCCGGGGACAGCGGAGTATGGCTACACCTTC
clone size: NA; J gene: TRBJ1-5; D gene: NA; V gene: TRBV6-4; CDR3 protein: CASSDENSNQPQHF; CDR3 DNA: TGTGCCAGCAGTGACGAGAATAGCAATCAGCCCCAGCATTTT
clone size: NA; J gene: TRBJ1-2; D gene: TRBD1; V gene: TRBV6-5; CDR3 protein: CASRDRELPIYGYTF; CDR3 DNA: TGTGCCAGCCGGGACAGGGAGCTTCCGATCTATGGCTACACCTTC
clone size: NA; J gene: TRBJ2-5; D gene: NA; V gene: TRBV4-3; CDR3 protein: CASSPSGLGGTQYF; CDR3 DNA: TGCGCCAGCAGCCCCTCTGGACTCGGGGGGACCCAGTACTTC
clone size: NA; J gene: TRBJ2-1; D gene: TRBD1; V gene: TRBV7-9; CDR3 protein: CASSLRGSSYNEQFF; CDR3 DNA: TGTGCCAGCAGCCTCAGGGGGAGCTCCTACAATGAGCAGTTCTTC
clone size: NA; J gene: TRBJ2-1; D gene: TRBD1; V gene: TRBV11-2; CDR3 protein: CASSLVRGPYNEQFF; CDR3 DNA: TGTGCCAGCAGCTTAGTTAGGGGGCCCTACAATGAGCAGTTCTTC
clone size: few; J gene: TRBJ1-5; D gene: TRBD1; V gene: TRBV2; CDR3 protein: CASTGQGRNQPQHF; CDR3 DNA: TGTGCCAGCACTGGACAGGGCCGAAATCAGCCCCAGCATTTT
clone size: NA; J gene: TRBJ2-5; D gene: NA; V gene: TRBV7-7; CDR3 protein: CASSSQLAETQYF; CDR3 DNA: TGTGCTAGCAGCTCCCAACTAGCAGAGACCCAGTACTTC
clone size: NA; J gene: TRBJ1-5; D gene: NA; V gene: TRBV4-3; CDR3 protein: CASSQDRVGPQHF; CDR3 DNA: TGCGCCAGCAGCCAAGACAGGGTCGGACCCCAGCATTTT